This T cell receptor beta chain was identified in a study of immune evolution from preneoplasia to lung adenocarcinoma. About the research overall: HLA loss of heterozygosity: about 7% AIS, under 19% MIA, around 33% ADC, none AAH. Points from the study as a whole: Normal lung had highest clonality; later lesions appeared denser, more diverse.

The repertoire was sequenced with immunoSEQ multiplex PCR; TCRdb's copy has only in-frame clones and lacks some. The profile shows 4,100 or so clones, 70% to 90% of them singletons. The CDR3 length is 16 residues. Germline-derived CDR1 and CDR2 are MNHEY and SMNVEV (reference sequence). Trimming cost V 3 bases and J 7 bases; bases outside gene matches: 12. On this clone itself: Antigen: not known.

The sequence came from an older donor with lung adenocarcinoma. The chain carries TRBV27 and TRBJ1-5; 7 bases are shared with TRBD1. The sample taken for sequencing was FFPE minimally invasive lung adenocarcinoma tissue. CDR3 loop: CASSLAGTVVGQPQHF. CDR3 DNA: TGTGCCAGCAGTTTGGCCGGGACAGTAGTGGGGCAGCCCCAGCATTTT.